This TCR beta chain was sequenced for a study of T cell responses to AZD1222 COVID-19 vaccine. To note about this clone: As yet, its antigen is unknown.

Trimming cost V 5 bases and J 5 bases; bases outside gene matches: 8. The CDR3 has 15 residues. Germline CDR1 LNHDA, CDR2 SQIVND (reference sequence). Repertoires were generated with immunoSEQ multiplex PCR, while TCRdb's copy carries only in-frame clones and drops some. This table has more than 85,000 clones, 70% to 90% appearing once. Study results and limitations: The span of vaccine-associated CD4 TCRs extended across spike, with dominance at 160-218 and 743-854. Seropositive status at baseline applied to only six AZD1222 recipients. There were mostly white British donors and more females than males, and clonal diversity was possibly underestimated. Reports say nearly half of spike-specific TCRs go after unmutated variant regions.

The chain joins TRBV19 to TRBJ2-5; 10 nucleotides match TRBD2. The sequence was obtained from an adult in good health. The input for sequencing was peripheral blood, taken on day 0 of AZD1222 vaccination. The CDR3 protein is CASSPGTSVVETQYF. The CDR3 nucleotides read TGTGCCAGTAGTCCCGGGACTAGCGTGGTGGAGACCCAGTACTTC. The full variable domain, with the rest looked up from reference TRBV19 and TRBJ2-5, is DGGITQSPKYLFRKEGQNVTLSCEQNLNHDAMYWYRQDPGQGLRLIYYSQIVNDFQKGDIAEGYSVSREKKESFPLTVTSAQKNPTAFYLCASSPGTSVVETQYFGPGTRLLVL.